The 19 T cell receptor beta chains below all came from one sample that was sequenced in a study of blood T cell repertoires in COVID-19. Using immunoSEQ multiplex PCR, the repertoire was profiled, and TCRdb retains in-frame clones only, with some absent. This table holds fewer than 500,000 clones, roughly 90% found once. The source material was peripheral blood. The receptors shown here come from a man aged 18-30 years with COVID-19, enrolled during active disease.

The DNA of the CDR3 is TGTGCCAGCAGTTTTCGAGGTGACTATGGCTACACCTTC. Encoded protein: CASSFRGDYGYTF. This chain links TRBV12-3 or TRBV12-4 with TRBJ1-2; D is unresolved. The CDR3 covers 13 residues. The V gene lost 3 bases and the J gene lost 3 bases, with 8 bases spanning the gap.

The genes are TRBV4-1 and TRBJ1-4, with no clear D. Germline V CDR1 and CDR2: MGHRA, YSYEKL. Deletions cut 2 bases from V and 14 bases from J, with 12 bases between. The CDR3 extends over 12 amino acids. The CDR3 loop reads CASSQMGQALFF. Written as DNA, the CDR3 is TGCGCCAGCAGCCAAATGGGTCAGGCTCTGTTTTTT.

The V and J genes are TRBV2 and TRBJ2-2, with TRBD1 matching 9 bases. V dropped 6 bases and J dropped 4; count of bases not matched to a gene: 3. Germline lookup yields CDR1 SNHLY and CDR2 FYNNEI. The CDR3 loop spans 14 amino acids. CDR3 in amino acids: CASSRQGVTGELFF. DNA of the CDR3: TGTGCCAGCAGCAGACAGGGGGTCACCGGGGAGCTGTTTTTT.

The gene calls are TRBV21-1 and TRBJ2-1; TRBD1, the table's D call, lacks a check against the DNA. TRBV21-1 is deemed a pseudogene. This CDR3 is built from 14 residues. CDR3 in DNA: TGTGCCAGCCCAGGGGGGATCGGGCCCAATGAGCAGTTCTTC. Protein: CASPGGIGPNEQFF.

The J gene is TRBJ1-1, the V gene TRBV2, with D perhaps matching TRBD1 (5 bases). V was shortened by 7 bases and J by 6 bases, with 15 bases between the two germline ends. The CDR3 spans 13 residues. CDR1 is SNHLY and CDR2 is FYNNEI in the germline V gene. The CDR3 coding sequence is TGTGCCAGCATAAGTCCGTGGGGCGCTGAAGCTTTCTTT. Its translation is CASISPWGAEAFF.

The chain links TRBV6-1 to TRBJ2-2; 8 positions match TRBD1. The V gene end was trimmed by 2 bases and the J gene end by 4 bases; junction bases not matched to a gene: 0. Germline lookup yields CDR1 MNHNS and CDR2 SASEGT. This CDR3 comprises 14 residues. CDR3 sequence: CASSETGGTGELFF. The CDR3 coding sequence is TGTGCCAGCAGTGAAACAGGGGGCACCGGGGAGCTGTTTTTT.

In its sample, this clone was seen once. J is TRBJ1-3 and V is TRBV10-3; D is possibly TRBD1 (5 bases). This CDR3 is 13 amino acids long. Germline CDR1 and CDR2: ENHRY and SYGVKD. Trimming shortened V by 8 bases and J by 3 bases, and 11 bases separated the two germline ends. Written as DNA, the CDR3 is TGTGCCATCCGCGGGACGCTTGGAAACACCATATATTTT. The encoded protein is CAIRGTLGNTIYF.

The chain is built from TRBV5-4 and TRBJ2-7, with 14 nucleotides matching TRBD2. The CDR3 sequence is 16 residues long. The trim removed 4 bases at V and 5 bases at J, leaving 8 bases unmatched. CDR1 and CDR2 (germline): SGHNT, YYREEE (reference sequence). The CDR3 protein is CASSPTGTSGSNEQYF. The CDR3 nucleotides are TGTGCCAGCAGCCCAACCGGGACTAGCGGGAGCAACGAGCAGTACTTC.

Concerning this clone itself: The same CDR3 also results from other DNA sequences found in this sample. CDR3 amino acids: CATSDRRDTGELFF. The CDR3 DNA sequence: TGTGCCACCAGTGATAGGAGGGACACCGGGGAGCTGTTTTTT. The rearrangement uses TRBV24-1 and TRBJ2-2, with D perhaps matching TRBD2 (6 bases). The germline CDR1 and CDR2 sequences are KGHDR and SFDVKD. This CDR3 has 14 residues. The V end was cut by 3 bases, the J end by 3 bases, with 7 bases between.

This rearrangement joins TRBV6-6 to TRBJ2-7; the match to TRBD2 covers 9 bases. Germline CDR1 is MNHNY and CDR2 is SVGAGI (reference sequence). Trimming at V came to 4 bases and at J to 3 bases, leaving 7 bases not matched to a gene. This CDR3 has 15 residues. CDR3 in amino acids: CASSSPGTSIYEQYF. CDR3 coding DNA: TGTGCCAGCAGTTCTCCGGGGACTAGCATCTACGAGCAGTACTTC.

The CDR3 is CASSPDRIETQYF. CDR3 coding DNA: TGCGCCAGCAGCCCGGACAGGATCGAGACCCAGTACTTC. This rearrangement joins TRBV4-1 to TRBJ2-5; 7 bases line up with TRBD1. V shed 4 bases, J shed 5 bases, and the junction held 4 bases outside the gene matches. This CDR3 is built from 13 residues. Germline CDR1 is MGHRA and CDR2 is YSYEKL.

CDR3 protein: CASSAEGTGHLGEQFF. CDR3 coding DNA: TGTGCCAGCAGCGCGGAGGGGACAGGACACCTAGGCGAGCAGTTCTTC. J is TRBJ2-1 and V is TRBV5-4; 8 positions agree with TRBD1. Trimming removed 4 bases from V and 10 bases from J; junction bases left unmatched: 16. CDR3 size: 16 residues. Germline assignment: CDR1 SGHNT and CDR2 YYREEE (reference sequence).

The chain combines TRBV29-1 with TRBJ2-7; 14 bases line up with TRBD2. The CDR3 length is 14 residues. From germline, CDR1 is SQVTM and CDR2 ANQGSEA. With 7 bases clipped from V and 2 bases from J, the junction kept 4 bases outside the gene matches. CDR3 coding DNA: TGCAGCGCCAGACTAGCGGGAGGGCCCTACGAGCAGTACTTC. It is translated as CSARLAGGPYEQYF.

This chain joins TRBV6-5 and TRBJ2-5, with 8 bases that match TRBD2. Germline loops: CDR1 MNHEY, CDR2 SVGAGI. With 7 bases clipped from V and 0 bases from J, the junction kept 1 base outside the gene matches. The CDR3 is 13 residues long. The DNA for the CDR3 is TGTGCCAGCACACTAGCGGACCAAGAGACCCAGTACTTC. As protein: CASTLADQETQYF.

The chain recombines TRBV24-1 with TRBJ2-2; the D is unclear. CDR3 size: 14 residues. The V gene lost 7 bases and the J gene lost 6 bases, with 14 bases spanning the gap. Per the germline V gene, CDR1 is KGHDR and CDR2 is SFDVKD. CDR3 amino acids: CATSDSPTAGELFF. The CDR3 DNA follows: TGTGCCACCAGCGATAGCCCTACCGCCGGGGAGCTGTTTTTT.

This clone is a singleton in its sample. The chain couples TRBV6-6 to TRBJ1-2; weak D call: TRBD1 (6 bases). Per germline, CDR1 MNHNY and CDR2 SVGAGI (reference sequence). The CDR3 covers 13 residues. Trimming took off 10 bases at V and 6 bases at J, with 18 bases between the two ends. The CDR3: CATQITGNNGYTF. The CDR3 DNA is TGTGCCACCCAGATTACAGGGAACAATGGCTACACCTTC.

The V and J genes are TRBV6-2 or TRBV6-3 and TRBJ2-5, with D unclear. Trimming took 6 bases from V and 2 from J, leaving 16 bases between them. The CDR3 covers 15 residues. Germline CDR1 reads MNHEY; CDR2 reads SVGEGT. DNA of the CDR3: TGTGCCAGCAGCCCGAGACTTCGCGGACAAGAGACCCAGTACTTC. This sequence encodes CASSPRLRGQETQYF.

The chain couples TRBV10-3 to TRBJ2-7; D is possibly TRBD1 (6 bases). This CDR3 contains 14 residues. V gave up 3 bases and J gave up 3 bases, with 12 bases separating them. The germline gives CDR1 ENHRY, CDR2 SYGVKD. CDR3 coding DNA: TGTGCCATCAGTGAAAGGGGACAAGACTACGAGCAGTACTTC. Translating it yields CAISERGQDYEQYF.

The V gene is TRBV30, the J gene TRBJ1-5; 11 nucleotides match TRBD1. The CDR3 has 13 amino acids. Germline V gene sequence: CDR1 GTSNPN, CDR2 SVGIG (reference sequence). V lost 5 bases and J lost 4; bases outside the gene matches: 1. The CDR3 sequence is CAWGQGANQPQHF. The DNA for the CDR3 is TGTGCCTGGGGACAGGGGGCGAATCAGCCCCAGCATTTT.